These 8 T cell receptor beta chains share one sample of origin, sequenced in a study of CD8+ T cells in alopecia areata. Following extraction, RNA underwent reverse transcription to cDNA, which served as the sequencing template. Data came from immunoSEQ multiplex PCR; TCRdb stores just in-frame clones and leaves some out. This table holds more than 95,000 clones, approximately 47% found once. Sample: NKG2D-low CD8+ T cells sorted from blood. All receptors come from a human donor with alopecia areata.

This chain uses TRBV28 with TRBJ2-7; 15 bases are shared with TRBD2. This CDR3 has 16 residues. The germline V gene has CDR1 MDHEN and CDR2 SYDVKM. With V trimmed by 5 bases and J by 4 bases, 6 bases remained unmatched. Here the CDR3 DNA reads TGTGCCAGCAGTCACCCTGGGACTAGCGGGAGGTACGAGCAGTACTTC. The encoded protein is CASSHPGTSGRYEQYF.

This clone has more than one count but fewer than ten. The chain's CDR3 is CASSWTSPDTQYF. CDR3 nucleotides: TGTGCCAGCAGTTGGACAAGTCCAGATACGCAGTATTTT. The chain uses TRBV5-6 and TRBJ2-3, with D possibly being TRBD1 (5 bases). Per germline, CDR1 SGHDT and CDR2 YYEEEE. V dropped 5 bases and J dropped 4 bases, with 11 bases sitting between them. This CDR3 has 13 amino acids.

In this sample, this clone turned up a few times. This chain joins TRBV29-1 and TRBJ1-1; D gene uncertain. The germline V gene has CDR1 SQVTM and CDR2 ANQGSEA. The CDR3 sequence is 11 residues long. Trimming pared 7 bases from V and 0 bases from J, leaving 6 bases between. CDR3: CSAVLNTEAFF. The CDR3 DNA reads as TGCAGCGCGGTCTTGAACACTGAAGCTTTCTTT.

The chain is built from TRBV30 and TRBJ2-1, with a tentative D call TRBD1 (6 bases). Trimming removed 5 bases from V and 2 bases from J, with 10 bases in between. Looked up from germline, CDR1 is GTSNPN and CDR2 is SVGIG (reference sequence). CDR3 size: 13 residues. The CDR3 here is CAWYRVTYNEQFF. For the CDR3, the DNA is TGTGCCTGGTACAGGGTAACCTACAATGAGCAGTTCTTC. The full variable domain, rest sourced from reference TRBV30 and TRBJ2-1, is SQTIHQWPATLVQPVGSPLSLECTVEGTSNPNLYWYRQAAGRGLQLLFYSVGIGQISSEVPQNLSASRPQDRQFILSSKKLLLSDSGFYLCAWYRVTYNEQFFGPGTRLTVL.

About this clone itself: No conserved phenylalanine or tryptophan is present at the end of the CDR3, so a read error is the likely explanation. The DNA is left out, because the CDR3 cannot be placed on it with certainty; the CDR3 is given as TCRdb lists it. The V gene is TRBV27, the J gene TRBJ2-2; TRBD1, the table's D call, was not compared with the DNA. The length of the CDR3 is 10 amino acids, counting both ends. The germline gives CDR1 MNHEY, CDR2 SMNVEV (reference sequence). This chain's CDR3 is CASSLPRTVS.

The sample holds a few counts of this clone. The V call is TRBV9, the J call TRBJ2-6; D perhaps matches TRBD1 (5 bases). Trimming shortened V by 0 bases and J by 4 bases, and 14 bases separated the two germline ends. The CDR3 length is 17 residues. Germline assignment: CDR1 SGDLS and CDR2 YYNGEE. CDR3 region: CASSVVAGPLGANVLTF. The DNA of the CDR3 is TGTGCCAGCAGCGTAGTAGCAGGGCCCCTAGGGGCCAACGTCCTGACTTTC. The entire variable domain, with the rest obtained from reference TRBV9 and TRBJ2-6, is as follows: DSGVTQTPKHLITATGQRVTLRCSPRSGDLSVYWYQQSLDQGLQFLIQYYNGEERAKGNILERFSAQQFPDLHSELNLSSLELGDSALYFCASSVVAGPLGANVLTFGAGSRLTVL.

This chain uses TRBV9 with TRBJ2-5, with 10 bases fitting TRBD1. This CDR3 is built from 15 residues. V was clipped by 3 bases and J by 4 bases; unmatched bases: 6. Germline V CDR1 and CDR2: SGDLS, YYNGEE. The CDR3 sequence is CASSDRDRGRETQYF. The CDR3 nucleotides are TGTGCCAGCAGCGACCGGGACAGGGGCAGAGAGACCCAGTACTTC.

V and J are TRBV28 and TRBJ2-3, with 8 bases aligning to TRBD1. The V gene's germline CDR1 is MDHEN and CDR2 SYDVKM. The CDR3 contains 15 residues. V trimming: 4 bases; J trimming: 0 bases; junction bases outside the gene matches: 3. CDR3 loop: CASSSGQESTDTQYF. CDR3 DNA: TGTGCCAGCAGTTCGGGACAGGAGAGCACAGATACGCAGTATTTT.